Shown below are 18 T cell receptor beta chains from a single sample sequenced in a study of blood T cell repertoires in COVID-19. Generated by immunoSEQ multiplex PCR, the TCRdb table keeps only in-frame clones and is missing some. The table lists hundreds of thousands of clones, 88% of them singletons. The sequenced material came from PBMCs or T cells enriched from blood (not recorded which). Source of these receptors: a middle-aged woman with acute COVID-19.

The chain carries TRBV4-2 and TRBJ1-1, with TRBD1 matching 8 bases. Losses at the gene ends were 1 base for V and 2 bases for J; bases not matched to a gene: 3. Germline V lookup: CDR1 LGHNA, CDR2 YNFKEQ. The CDR3 has 15 residues. The CDR3 DNA follows: TGTGCCAGCAGCCAAGGGGGGACAGGAAACACTGAAGCTTTCTTT. Translated, it gives CASSQGGTGNTEAFF.

The rearrangement links TRBV10-3 to TRBJ2-3; 10 positions match TRBD2. V dropped 0 bases and J dropped 6; count of bases not matched to a gene: 9. Germline assignment: CDR1 ENHRY and CDR2 SYGVKD. This CDR3 contains 17 residues. The CDR3 DNA reads as TGTGCCATCAGTGAGTCTATAACTAGCGGGGAGCGGGATACGCAGTATTTT. Translating gives CAISESITSGERDTQYF.

The chain links TRBV5-1 to TRBJ2-5, with a tentative D call TRBD2 (6 bases). With 4 bases removed from V and 5 bases from J, the gap between germline ends came to 21 bases. The CDR3 contains 16 residues. CDR1 is SGHRS and CDR2 is YFSETQ in the germline V gene. The CDR3 DNA is TGCGCCAGCAGCACCTTGCTGGGCGGGGAGGAGGAGACCCAGTACTTC. Protein: CASSTLLGGEEETQYF.

The chain is built from TRBV19 and TRBJ2-5, with 12 bases aligning to TRBD2. CDR1 and CDR2 from the germline V gene are LNHDA and SQIVND (reference sequence). The CDR3 loop spans 15 amino acids. J was trimmed by 3 bases and V by 4 bases; bases with no gene match: 3. Here the CDR3 reads CASSTGLAGKETQYF. DNA for the CDR3: TGTGCCAGTAGTACAGGACTAGCGGGGAAAGAGACCCAGTACTTC.

This rearrangement joins TRBV5-1 to TRBJ1-2; 7 bases align to TRBD1. Germline V CDR1 and CDR2: SGHRS, YFSETQ. The CDR3 sequence is 17 residues long. V was clipped by 4 bases and J by 7 bases; unmatched bases: 19. CDR3 in DNA: TGCGCCAGCAGCCCTACTCTGCTCCAAGGGGGCGCGGGTGGCTACACCTTC. Translated: CASSPTLLQGGAGGYTF.

The sample holds a few counts of this clone. The rearrangement joins TRBV19 to TRBJ2-2, with TRBD1 matching 7 bases. There are 15 residues in the CDR3. Germline V gene sequence: CDR1 LNHDA, CDR2 SQIVND (reference sequence). Germline trimming cut 3 bases from V and 6 bases from J; bases unmatched to any gene: 7. The CDR3 protein is CASSINRGVPGELFF. CDR3 DNA sequence: TGTGCCAGTAGTATTAACAGGGGAGTCCCCGGGGAGCTGTTTTTT.

The chain carries TRBV6-5 and TRBJ1-2; a possible D gene is TRBD1 (5 bases). Trimming pared 8 bases from V and 0 bases from J, leaving 16 bases between. The CDR3 extends over 15 amino acids. CDR1 is MNHEY and CDR2 is SVGAGI in the germline V gene. The CDR3 sequence: CASQKGSVANYGYTF. The CDR3 DNA is TGTGCCAGCCAAAAGGGGTCAGTTGCTAACTATGGCTACACCTTC.

The rearrangement links TRBV29-1 to TRBJ1-2, with D maybe TRBD1 (5 bases). This CDR3 is 13 amino acids long. Germline CDR1 is SQVTM and CDR2 is ANQGSEA. The V and J ends lost 4 bases and 5 bases respectively, with 14 bases between them. The CDR3: CSVGRGGDYGYTF. The CDR3 DNA reads as TGCAGCGTTGGGAGGGGAGGGGATTATGGCTACACCTTC.

The CDR3 loop reads CASSGDNGEAWDTQYF. In DNA form, the CDR3 reads TGTGCCAGCAGCGGTGATAATGGGGAGGCCTGGGATACGCAGTATTTT. This chain connects TRBV5-5 to TRBJ2-3, with D possibly matching TRBD2 (6 bases). The ends were cut back, 4 bases at V and 6 bases at J, with 21 bases in the middle. Germline CDR1 is SGHKS and CDR2 is YYEKEE (reference sequence). This CDR3 contains 16 residues.

This chain links TRBV30 with TRBJ1-2; no definite D call. The CDR3 sequence is 12 residues long. From germline, CDR1 is GTSNPN and CDR2 SVGIG (reference sequence). V lost 3 bases, J lost 5 bases, and 10 bases lay in between. CDR3 nucleotide sequence: TGTGCCTGGAGCGGAGCGGGGTATGGCTACACCTTC. Its protein is CAWSGAGYGYTF.

V is TRBV15 and J is TRBJ2-7; a possible D gene is TRBD1 (6 bases). This CDR3 has 16 residues. V was trimmed by 0 bases and J by 3 bases, leaving 15 bases between them. Germline V gives CDR1 LNHNV, CDR2 YYDKDF (reference sequence). The CDR3 DNA sequence: TGTGCCACCAGCAGAGATCACGGGACACCGGGCTACGAGCAGTACTTC. Translating it yields CATSRDHGTPGYEQYF. The complete variable domain, with remaining parts taken from reference TRBV15 and TRBJ2-7, reads DAMVIQNPRYQVTQFGKPVTLSCSQTLNHNVMYWYQQKSSQAPKLLFHYYDKDFNNEADTPDNFQSRRPNTSFCFLDIRSPGLGDTAMYLCATSRDHGTPGYEQYFGPGTRLTVT.

This chain connects TRBV7-9 to TRBJ2-2, with 11 bases fitting TRBD1. Trimming removed 1 base from V and 4 bases from J; junction bases left unmatched: 8. This CDR3 is 18 amino acids long. Germline V gene lookup returns CDR1 SEHNR and CDR2 FQNEAQ (reference sequence). The CDR3 bases are TGTGCCAGCAGCTTAGTGGGAACCGGGACAGGGGGCACCGGGGAGCTGTTTTTT. Its protein product is CASSLVGTGTGGTGELFF.

This chain uses TRBV2 with TRBJ2-1; TRBD1 matches at 9 bases. Germline CDR1 and CDR2: SNHLY and FYNNEI. V dropped 5 bases and J dropped 8; count of bases not matched to a gene: 4. This CDR3 region has 13 residues. As DNA, the CDR3 is TGTGCCAGCAGTCCCGGGACAGGGTATGAGCAGTTCTTC. Residues: CASSPGTGYEQFF.

The chain is built from TRBV6-5 and TRBJ1-2; no clear D gene. The germline V gene encodes CDR1 MNHEY and CDR2 SVGAGI. The CDR3 has 14 amino acids. Trimming took off 5 bases at V and 0 bases at J, with 10 bases between the two ends. DNA of the CDR3: TGTGCCAGCAGTCCGACGGGTGCTAACTATGGCTACACCTTC. Protein: CASSPTGANYGYTF.

The V and J genes are TRBV5-4 and TRBJ2-7, with 10 bases lining up with TRBD1. Looked up from germline, CDR1 is SGHNT and CDR2 is YYREEE (reference sequence). V shed 4 bases, J shed 4 bases, and the junction held 11 bases outside the gene matches. CDR3 size: 16 residues. The DNA of the CDR3 is TGTGCCAGCAGCCTCTCTGGGACAGGGGCAGCTTACGAGCAGTACTTC. The encoded protein is CASSLSGTGAAYEQYF.

The chain carries TRBV18 and TRBJ2-7; tentative D call: TRBD2 (5 bases). This CDR3 contains 14 residues. Germline assignment: CDR1 KGHSH and CDR2 LQKENI. The V end lost 3 bases, the J end lost 3 bases, and 12 bases lay between the germline ends. The CDR3 bases are TGTGCCAGCTCACCGAAAAGCGAGGGCTACGAGCAGTACTTC. Translation: CASSPKSEGYEQYF. Looking up the rest from reference TRBV18 and TRBJ2-7 gives the full variable domain: NAGVMQNPRHLVRRRGQEARLRCSPMKGHSHVYWYRQLPEEGLKFMVYLQKENIIDESGMPKERFSAEFPKEGPSILRIQQVVRGDSAAYFCASSPKSEGYEQYFGPGTRLTVT.

V is TRBV10-3 and J is TRBJ1-6; 7 bases fit TRBD1. Germline-derived CDR1 and CDR2 are ENHRY and SYGVKD. Trimming cost V 7 bases and J 0 bases; bases outside gene matches: 6. This CDR3 has 16 amino acids. The CDR3 DNA reads TGTGCCATCAAAGGGACAGAAAGCTCCTATAATTCACCCCTCCACTTT. Protein: CAIKGTESSYNSPLHF.

The gene calls are TRBV28 and TRBJ1-1, with D possibly being TRBD1 (5 bases). The CDR3 totals 17 residues. Germline assignment: CDR1 MDHEN and CDR2 SYDVKM. Trimming pared 2 bases from V and 3 bases from J, leaving 19 bases between. CDR3 DNA sequence: TGTGCCAGCAGTTTACGAAGATTGGGGGTAGCGGACACTGAAGCTTTCTTT. This sequence encodes CASSLRRLGVADTEAFF.